Shown below are 18 T cell receptor beta chains from a single sample sequenced in a study of shared clonotypes between healthy human individuals. Using immunoSEQ multiplex PCR, the repertoire was profiled, and TCRdb retains in-frame clones only, with some absent. The sample contains 550,000 to 800,000 clones, less than 95% of which appear only once. The source material was memory CD8+ T cells from PBMCs. Specified subset: CD45RO+ cells pooled with CCR7-negative TemRA cells. The receptor set was obtained from a man between 18 and 29 years old in good health. Some clones in this sample may be carry-over from other donors' samples.

Worth noting for this clone: The identical CDR3 is also encoded by other nucleotide sequences in the sample. The CDR3 bases are TGTGCCAGTAGTATCGGACAGGGGGGCTACGAGCAGTACTTC. Amino acid sequence: CASSIGQGGYEQYF. The rearrangement joins TRBV19 to TRBJ2-7; TRBD1 matches at 10 bases. Germline loops: CDR1 LNHDA, CDR2 SQIVND (reference sequence). This CDR3 contains 14 residues. The J segment lost 3 bases and the V segment lost 3 bases, leaving 2 bases of the junction unmatched. Full variable domain (remainder filled in from reference TRBV19 and TRBJ2-7): DGGITQSPKYLFRKEGQNVTLSCEQNLNHDAMYWYRQDPGQGLRLIYYSQIVNDFQKGDIAEGYSVSREKKESFPLTVTSAQKNPTAFYLCASSIGQGGYEQYFGPGTRLTVT.

This clone was observed a few times. The V and J genes are TRBV11-2 and TRBJ2-1; 8 positions agree with TRBD2. CDR3 length: 15 amino acids. With 0 bases clipped from V and 5 bases from J, the junction kept 3 bases outside the gene matches. Germline V lookup: CDR1 SGHAT, CDR2 FQNNGV. CDR3 sequence reads: CASSLERTSNNEQFF. CDR3 nucleotides: TGTGCCAGCAGCTTAGAGAGGACTAGCAACAATGAGCAGTTCTTC.

This clone was observed a handful of times. CDR3 loop: CASSTTSYEQYF. The CDR3 DNA reads TGTGCCAGCAGCACGACCTCCTACGAGCAGTACTTC. The chain links TRBV27 to TRBJ2-7; D is unresolved. Trimming stripped 6 bases from V and 0 bases from J, with 6 bases between. CDR1 is MNHEY and CDR2 is SMNVEV in the germline V gene (reference sequence). This CDR3 spans 12 amino acids.

This clone was counted between two and nine times. The chain has TRBV4-2 and TRBJ1-5; D might be TRBD1 (5 bases). V was shortened by 4 bases and J by 3 bases, with 13 bases between the two germline ends. This CDR3 has 15 amino acids. Germline CDR1 and CDR2: LGHNA and YNFKEQ. Written as DNA, the CDR3 is TGTGCCAGCAGCCCCAACTCGGGGGACAATCAGCCCCAGCATTTT. It is translated as CASSPNSGDNQPQHF.

The J gene is TRBJ1-4, the V gene TRBV2; D remains unclear. Per germline, CDR1 SNHLY and CDR2 FYNNEI. Trimming cost V 3 bases and J 5 bases, with 7 bases left between them. The CDR3 sequence is 13 residues long. The CDR3 DNA reads as TGTGCCAGCAGTGAGCCCGGGAATGAAAAACTGTTTTTT. Its protein is CASSEPGNEKLFF.

The chain carries TRBV11-2 and TRBJ2-3; the D is unclear. Germline V gene data show CDR1 as SGHAT and CDR2 as FQNNGV. The ends were cut back, 1 base at V and 4 bases at J, with 3 bases in the middle. The CDR3 extends over 12 amino acids. The CDR3 DNA is TGTGCCAGCAGCTTAGTCCCAGATACGCAGTATTTT. It translates to CASSLVPDTQYF.

This clone showed up just once. The CDR3 here is CASSPMTGGNTEAFF. CDR3 in DNA: TGTGCCAGTAGTCCTATGACAGGGGGGAACACTGAAGCTTTCTTT. The chain carries TRBV19 and TRBJ1-1, with 9 bases fitting TRBD1. This CDR3 comprises 15 residues. Germline V lookup: CDR1 LNHDA, CDR2 SQIVND (reference sequence). V trimming: 5 bases; J trimming: 1 base; junction bases outside the gene matches: 5.

The chain employs TRBV6-4 and TRBJ2-2; no reliable D call. V was clipped by 5 bases and J by 7 bases, with 11 bases between them. The CDR3 extends over 13 amino acids. The V gene's germline CDR1 is MRHNA and CDR2 SNTAGT. The CDR3 coding sequence is TGTGCCAGCAGTCCTACTGGCGTCGGGGAGCTGTTTTTT. Translating gives CASSPTGVGELFF.

The chain combines TRBV28 with TRBJ1-2; no reliable D call. Germline CDR1 MDHEN, CDR2 SYDVKM. This CDR3 contains 10 residues. V lost 8 bases and J lost 6, with 7 bases in between. In DNA, the CDR3 is TGTGCCAGCTACACGGATGGCTACACCTTC. Its protein is CASYTDGYTF.

This clone is a singleton in its sample. The V and J genes are TRBV5-1 and TRBJ2-1; 10 nucleotides agree with TRBD2. Germline loops: CDR1 SGHRS, CDR2 YFSETQ. The V and J ends lost 4 bases and 4 bases, in that order; junction bases with no gene match: 5. The CDR3 is made up of 15 amino acids. The CDR3 region is CASSPGLAAYNEQFF. CDR3 nucleotides: TGCGCCAGCAGCCCTGGACTAGCGGCGTACAATGAGCAGTTCTTC.

The CDR3 DNA reads TGTGCCAGCAGCCGGACAGGGGGCAGTGAAAAACTGTTTTTT. Residues: CASSRTGGSEKLFF. V and J are TRBV11-2 and TRBJ1-4; 11 bases align to TRBD1. This CDR3 comprises 14 residues. The germline V gene encodes CDR1 SGHAT and CDR2 FQNNGV. V shed 5 bases, J shed 7 bases, and the junction held 3 bases outside the gene matches. The variable domain in full, with the rest retrieved from reference TRBV11-2 and TRBJ1-4, is EAGVAQSPRYKIIEKRQSVAFWCNPISGHATLYWYQQILGQGPKLLIQFQNNGVVDDSQLPKDRFSAERLKGVDSTLKIQPAKLEDSAVYLCASSRTGGSEKLFFGSGTQLSVL.

This chain joins TRBV9 and TRBJ1-2; the D is unclear. This CDR3 comprises 16 residues. With 3 bases removed from V and 0 bases from J, the gap between germline ends came to 15 bases. CDR1 and CDR2 from the germline V gene are SGDLS and YYNGEE. CDR3 sequence: CASSAPLTGTNYGYTF. The CDR3 coding sequence is TGTGCCAGCAGCGCTCCATTAACCGGGACTAACTATGGCTACACCTTC.

This clone was observed many times. The J gene is TRBJ1-3, the V gene TRBV7-6, with no clear D. Germline lookup yields CDR1 SGHVS and CDR2 FNYEAQ. V was clipped by 5 bases and J by 0 bases, with 17 bases between them. The CDR3 loop spans 17 amino acids. CDR3 DNA: TGTGCCAGCAGCACCTTGGACGCCCGGGTCTCTGGAAACACCATATATTTT. This sequence encodes CASSTLDARVSGNTIYF.

J is TRBJ1-1 and V is TRBV6-6; TRBD1 aligns across 8 bases. V gave up 5 bases and J gave up 6 bases; unmatched junction bases: 2. The CDR3 runs to 12 residues. Germline loops: CDR1 MNHNY, CDR2 SVGAGI (reference sequence). Here the CDR3 DNA reads TGTGCCAGCAGTCAGACAGGGGCTGAAGCTTTCTTT. It translates to CASSQTGAEAFF.

In this sample, this clone turned up a few times. The sample holds other DNA sequences that translate to the same CDR3. The rearrangement uses TRBV19 and TRBJ1-1, with D unresolved. The length of the CDR3 is 13 residues. Germline loops: CDR1 LNHDA, CDR2 SQIVND (reference sequence). V lost 3 bases and J lost 2, with 7 bases in between. CDR3 sequence: CASSIGANTEAFF. Written as DNA, the CDR3 is TGTGCCAGTAGTATCGGAGCTAACACTGAAGCTTTCTTT.

In this sample, this clone turned up once. This chain uses TRBV5-1 with TRBJ1-1; no reliable D call. Trimming cost V 0 bases and J 5 bases, with 5 bases left between them. This CDR3 has 12 residues. Per germline, CDR1 SGHRS and CDR2 YFSETQ. The CDR3 loop reads CASSLGPTEAFF. The DNA for the CDR3 is TGCGCCAGCAGCTTGGGTCCTACTGAAGCTTTCTTT.

This rearrangement joins TRBV4-1 to TRBJ2-7, with D perhaps TRBD2 (6 bases). The length of the CDR3 is 16 residues. V lost 4 bases and J lost 6, with 22 bases in between. Germline V gene lookup returns CDR1 MGHRA and CDR2 YSYEKL. CDR3 residues: CASSLVASEGPLEQYF. CDR3 coding DNA: TGCGCCAGCAGCCTGGTCGCATCGGAGGGGCCCCTCGAGCAGTACTTC.

The rearrangement links TRBV27 to TRBJ2-7, with 7 bases fitting TRBD2. Germline CDR1 MNHEY, CDR2 SMNVEV (reference sequence). The CDR3 length is 14 residues. The ends lost 2 bases at V and 2 bases at J; junction bases unmatched: 3. CDR3 protein: CASSLAGVPYEQYF. DNA of the CDR3: TGTGCCAGCAGTTTAGCGGGAGTCCCCTACGAGCAGTACTTC.